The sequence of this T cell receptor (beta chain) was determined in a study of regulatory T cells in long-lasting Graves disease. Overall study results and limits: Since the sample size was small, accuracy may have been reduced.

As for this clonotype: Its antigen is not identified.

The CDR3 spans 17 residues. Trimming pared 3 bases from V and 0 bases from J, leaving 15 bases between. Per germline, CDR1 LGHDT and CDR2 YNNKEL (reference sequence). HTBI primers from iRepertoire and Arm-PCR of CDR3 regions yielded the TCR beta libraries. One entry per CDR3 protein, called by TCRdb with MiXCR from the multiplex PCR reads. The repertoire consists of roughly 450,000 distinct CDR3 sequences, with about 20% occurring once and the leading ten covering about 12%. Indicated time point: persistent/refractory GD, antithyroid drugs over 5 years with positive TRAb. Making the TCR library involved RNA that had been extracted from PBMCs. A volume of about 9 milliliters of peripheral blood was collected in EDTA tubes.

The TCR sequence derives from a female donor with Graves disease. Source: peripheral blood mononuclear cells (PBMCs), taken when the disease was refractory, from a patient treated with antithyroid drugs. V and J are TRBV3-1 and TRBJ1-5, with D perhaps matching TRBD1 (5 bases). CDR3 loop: CASSQMPSDSSNQPQHF. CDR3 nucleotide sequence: TGTGCCAGCAGCCAGATGCCAAGCGACAGTAGCAATCAGCCCCAGCATTTT.